Sequencing of this TCR beta chain was carried out in a study of T cell responses to AZD1222 COVID-19 vaccine. The study's findings and limits: Donors were largely white British and mainly female; clonal diversity was possibly underestimated.

Details on this clone: Antigen unknown.

J gave up 5 bases and V 9 bases, and 13 bases lay outside the gene matches. The CDR3 spans 14 residues. From germline, CDR1 is MRHNA and CDR2 SNTAGT. The data were produced by immunoSEQ multiplex PCR, yet TCRdb's version contains in-frame clones alone and is incomplete. The table lists about 150,000 clones, more than 90% of them singletons, with approximately 1.4% in the top ten. The clonotype was recovered from an adult who received the AZD1222 COVID-19 vaccine. Sequences were derived from peripheral blood, sampled 28 days after the second AZD1222 dose. The chain employs TRBV6-4 and TRBJ2-7; 7 bases agree with TRBD2. This CDR3 reads CARSTSRTPNEQYF. As DNA, the CDR3 is TGTGCCAGGTCGACTAGCCGGACCCCCAACGAGCAGTACTTC.